These 16 T cell receptor beta chains share one sample of origin, sequenced in a study of T cells in women clearing cervical HPV infection. Data came from immunoSEQ multiplex PCR; TCRdb stores just in-frame clones and leaves some out. The listing contains roughly 9,000 clones. Sequences were obtained from blood buffy coat. Receptors originate from a woman between 18 and 70 years old with a cervical HPV16 infection that either progressed to CIN3+ or cleared (not recorded which).

Points on this clone: Read data end 3 residues before the CDR3 end; the end is taken from the germline J gene. This rearrangement joins TRBV18 to TRBJ1-5; weak D call: TRBD1 (6 bases). CDR1 and CDR2 from the germline V gene are KGHSH and LQKENI. Between the trimmed V and J ends, which lost 6 bases and 3 bases, there was a span of 9 bases. CDR3 length: 13 amino acids. CDR3 region: CASSTGFNQPQHF. Partial CDR3 DNA: TGTGCCAGCTCGACAGGATTCAATCAGCCC.

About this clone itself: The read comes to an end 3 residues before the CDR3 does, leaving the germline J gene to fill in the end. The chain couples TRBV5-6 to TRBJ1-2, with unresolved D. Germline V gene data show CDR1 as SGHDT and CDR2 as YYEEEE. This CDR3 is built from 13 residues. The V end was cut by 6 bases, the J end by 2 bases, with 11 bases between. CDR3 in amino acids: CASISGENYGYTF. The sequenced part of the CDR3 DNA is TGTGCCAGCATCTCCGGGGAAAACTATGGC. The entire variable domain, with the rest obtained from reference TRBV5-6 and TRBJ1-2, is as follows: DAGVTQSPTHLIKTRGQQVTLRCSPKSGHDTVSWYQQALGQGPQFIFQYYEEEERQRGNFPDRFSGHQFPNYSSELNVNALLLGDSALYLCASISGENYGYTFGSGTRLTVV.

Notes on this clone: The read finishes 3 residues shy of the CDR3 end, and the germline J gene is used to complete it. V gene TRBV19 combines with J gene TRBJ2-1, with D unclear. This CDR3 spans 16 amino acids. CDR1 and CDR2 (germline): LNHDA, SQIVND (reference sequence). The V gene lost 5 bases and the J gene lost 0 bases, with 14 bases spanning the gap. This CDR3 reads CASSPTTTSSYNEQFF. The part of the CDR3 DNA that was read is TGTGCCAGTAGTCCCACCACGACAAGCTCCTACAATGAG.

On this clone itself: The CDR3 extends 3 residues past the end of the read, so its final part is completed from the germline J gene. V and J are TRBV7-2 and TRBJ2-5; D is undetermined. This CDR3 is built from 14 residues. V was trimmed by 1 base and J by 5 bases, leaving 11 bases between them. In germline, CDR1 is SGHTA, CDR2 FQGNSA. The part of the CDR3 DNA that was read is TGTGCCAGCAGCTTAGTCTCGTCGCGGGAGACC. Translated, it gives CASSLVSSRET. The CDR3 in full is CASSLVSSRETQYF.

As for this clone: The read terminates 3 residues ahead of where the CDR3 ends, so the germline J gene completes it. V gene TRBV20-1 combines with J gene TRBJ2-5; D is perhaps TRBD2 (5 bases). V dropped 6 bases and J dropped 5 bases, with 16 bases sitting between them. Germline V CDR1 and CDR2: DFQATT, SNEGSKA (reference sequence). CDR3 length equals 13 residues. The CDR3 sequence: CSASLRVRETQYF. The sequenced CDR3 bases are TGCAGTGCCTCCTTGAGGGTCCGGGAGACC.

Concerning this clone: The read ends 3 residues early relative to the CDR3; the germline J gene fills the gap. The V and J genes are TRBV20-1 and TRBJ2-5; tentative D call: TRBD2 (6 bases). Germline CDR1 and CDR2: DFQATT and SNEGSKA (reference sequence). The V end lost 6 bases, the J end lost 2 bases, and 13 bases lay between the germline ends. This CDR3 has 13 amino acids. CDR3 sequence reads: CSAKPGLQETQYF. CDR3 DNA, as far as it was read: TGCAGTGCAAAACCGGGACTTCAAGAGACC.

Points on this clone: The read is 3 residues too short to cover the CDR3 end, so that end is filled in from the germline J gene. The chain uses TRBV10-3 and TRBJ2-1; 8 nucleotides match TRBD1. CDR3 size: 14 residues. Germline V gene data show CDR1 as ENHRY and CDR2 as SYGVKD. The J segment lost 8 bases and the V segment lost 3 bases, leaving 6 bases of the junction unmatched. The CDR3 loop reads CAISDTDRGHEQFF. Incomplete CDR3 DNA: TGTGCCATCAGTGACACCGACAGGGGCCATGAG.

The part of the CDR3 DNA that was read is TGTGCCAGCAGCCAAGAGGGACAGGCGAATCACACC. Protein product: CASSQEGQANHT. The CDR3 reads in full as CASSQEGQANHTIYF. This chain uses TRBV14 with TRBJ1-3; 8 bases are a match to TRBD1. The observed sequence ends 3 residues before the CDR3 terminus, with the missing tail filled in from the germline J gene. This CDR3 is built from 15 residues. V gave up 0 bases and J gave up 8 bases; unmatched junction bases: 6. Germline V gives CDR1 SGHDN, CDR2 FVKESK.

This clone ranks as medium-sized in terms of frequency. The read ends 3 residues early relative to the CDR3; the germline J gene fills the gap. The chain couples TRBV29-1 to TRBJ2-5; D remains ambiguous. CDR3 length: 13 residues. V shed 7 bases and J shed 2 bases, with 14 bases lying between them. Germline CDR1 is SQVTM and CDR2 is ANQGSEA. The CDR3 loop reads CSAMTRTQETQYF. Incomplete CDR3 DNA: TGCAGCGCTATGACAAGAACTCAAGAGACC. The variable domain in full, completed from reference TRBV29-1 and TRBJ2-5, reads SAVISQKPSRDICQRGTSLTIQCQVDSQVTMMFWYRQQPGQSLTLIATANQGSEATYESGFVIDKFPISRPNLTFSTLTVSNMSPEDSSIYLCSAMTRTQETQYFGPGTRLLVL.

For this clone: The read ends 3 residues before the CDR3 terminus; that terminus is restored from the germline J gene. The genes are TRBV2 and TRBJ2-5; TRBD1 agrees at 8 bases. With 9 bases clipped from V and 5 bases from J, the junction kept 14 bases outside the gene matches. This CDR3 spans 15 amino acids. Per the germline V gene, CDR1 is SNHLY and CDR2 is FYNNEI. CDR3 loop: CARGSEDRVQETQYF. The sequenced CDR3 bases are TGTGCCAGGGGGTCAGAGGACAGGGTCCAGGAGACC.

This clone is labeled medium-sized based on frequency. The read terminates 3 residues before the CDR3 end, so the remaining end is supplied by the germline J gene. The chain employs TRBV7-2 and TRBJ2-3; a possible D gene is TRBD2 (6 bases). CDR3 length: 15 amino acids. Deletions cut 5 bases from V and 0 bases from J, with 12 bases between. Germline V CDR1 and CDR2: SGHTA, FQGNSA. The CDR3 sequence: CASSLRGASTDTQYF. CDR3 bases read: TGTGCCAGCAGCCTGCGGGGTGCTAGCACAGATACG.

By frequency, this clone registers medium-sized. The sequenced CDR3 bases are TGCAGTGCTAGTAGTTTACAGGCTAATGAAAAA. Its protein product is CSASSLQANEK. The entire CDR3 protein reads CSASSLQANEKLFF. V gene TRBV20-1 combines with J gene TRBJ1-4, with D perhaps matching TRBD1 (5 bases). The read ends 3 residues shy of where the CDR3 ends; the end is completed using the germline J gene. Looked up from germline, CDR1 is DFQATT and CDR2 is SNEGSKA (reference sequence). Trimming took off 3 bases at V and 3 bases at J, with 11 bases between the two ends. This CDR3 is built from 14 residues.

Comment on this clone: The read comes to an end 3 residues before the CDR3 does, leaving the germline J gene to fill in the end. The J gene is TRBJ2-7, the V gene TRBV6-1; no firm D call. The germline CDR1 and CDR2 sequences are MNHNS and SASEGT. The CDR3 consists of 16 residues. The germline V and J ends were trimmed by 0 bases and 0 bases, with 12 bases remaining between them. The DNA read from the CDR3 is TGTGCCAGCAGTGAAGCGCGGAGACTGACCTCCTACGAG. It encodes CASSEARRLTSYE. The entire CDR3 reads CASSEARRLTSYEQYF.

Comment on this clone: The CDR3 is cut off 3 residues early in the read; its end comes from the germline J gene. The sample holds other DNA sequences that translate to the same CDR3. The rearrangement uses TRBV7-9 and TRBJ1-3; D unresolved. V lost 4 bases and J 8 bases, leaving 9 bases between the germline ends. This CDR3 is built from 12 residues. Germline V gives CDR1 SEHNR, CDR2 FQNEAQ (reference sequence). This CDR3 reads CASSSPRDTIYF. The DNA read from the CDR3 is TGTGCCAGCAGCTCCCCCCGTGACACC.

As concerns this clone: The read ends 3 residues shy of where the CDR3 ends; the end is completed using the germline J gene. This chain uses TRBV4-1 with TRBJ1-2; D is unclear. This CDR3 is built from 13 residues. Germline assignment: CDR1 MGHRA and CDR2 YSYEKL. The CDR3 spells CASSQVLAEGYTF. The part of the CDR3 DNA that was read is TGCGCCAGCAGCCAAGTTTTGGCAGAAGGC.

As regards this clone: The sequenced fragment ends 3 residues before the CDR3 boundary, so the rest is inferred from the germline J gene. This chain links TRBV19 with TRBJ1-4; D might be TRBD1 (6 bases). In germline, CDR1 is LNHDA, CDR2 SQIVND (reference sequence). This CDR3 region has 13 residues. Incomplete CDR3 DNA: TGTGCCAGTAGTTCACAGGGAGGCTCACCA. Its protein is CASSSQGGSP. The full CDR3 reads CASSSQGGSPLFF.